This T cell receptor (beta chain) was captured by sequencing in a study of blood T cell repertoires in COVID-19. CDR3 size: 16 residues. From germline, CDR1 is SGDLS and CDR2 YYNGEE. Germline trimming cut 0 bases from V and 1 base from J; bases unmatched to any gene: 6. Produced via immunoSEQ multiplex PCR; TCRdb's table is partial and in-frame only. Counted here are approximately 180,000 clones, roughly 85% occurring once; the ten biggest clones make up 2.5% to 3.5%. The chain joins TRBV9 to TRBJ2-5; 7 positions match TRBD2. Sequencing was done on a sample of peripheral blood. The TCR originated in a man aged 60-69 years with acute or convalescent COVID-19. The CDR3 nucleotides are TGTGCCAGCAGCGTAGGGGAGGGAGCGGGCCAAGAGACCCAGTACTTC. Its protein product is CASSVGEGAGQETQYF.